This T cell receptor (beta chain) was recovered during a study of T cell repertoires in cytomegalovirus infection. Study background: Peptides in the study included HLA-C-restricted and HLA-B-restricted CMV epitopes. Carrying CMV and the relevant HLA type showed in public TCR beta signatures.

A word on this clonotype: Antigen specificity is unknown.

Study-wide findings and caveats: Predominance within the ex vivo response was attributable to HLA-C-restricted CMV-specific TCR beta clonotypes.

The CDR3 totals 19 residues. The germline gives CDR1 MGHRA, CDR2 YSYEKL. V gave up 1 base and J gave up 2 bases, with 21 bases separating them. TCRdb ran MiXCR on the reads and lists one entry per CDR3 protein. The table records a few hundred thousand distinct CDR3 sequences, almost 40% of them present only once. The sequence derives from a human donor in good health (CMV status not recorded). Some clones in this sample may be carry-over from other donors' samples. V usage is TRBV4-1 and J usage is TRBJ2-1; a possible D gene is TRBD2 (6 bases). Source: cultured PBMCs, taken from culture after CMV antigen stimulation. CDR3 residues: CASSQGPLIVRGPYNEQFF. DNA for the CDR3: TGCGCCAGCAGCCAAGGTCCCCTTATAGTGCGGGGCCCCTACAATGAGCAGTTCTTC.